These 28 T cell receptor beta chains came from one sample sequenced in a study of PD-1 blockade in mismatch repair-deficient tumors (dated by TCRdb to 2015 to 2018). Library preparation was by the immunoSEQ multiplex PCR assay. The table comes from immuneACCESS by way of TCRdb, which keeps in-frame sequences with V and J called. Part of the clones is missing from these tables; in studies checked, under half for an unresolved V gene and the rest for unknown reasons. Present in this sample are roughly 110,000 clones, around three quarters of which were seen just once. The ten largest account for 4% to 5% of the sample. The input for sequencing was peripheral blood, taken 60 weeks after starting pembrolizumab. Receptors originate from an adult with mismatch repair-deficient cancer.

The chain combines TRBV6-1 with TRBJ2-1, with a weak D call TRBD2 (5 bases). Germline CDR1 is MNHNS and CDR2 is SASEGT. There are 14 residues in the CDR3. The ends were cut back, 10 bases at V and 6 bases at J, with 19 bases in the middle. The CDR3 reads CATQTTPVFNEQFF. DNA of the CDR3: TGTGCCACTCAGACTACCCCGGTCTTCAATGAGCAGTTCTTC.

This sequence joins TRBV4-1 and TRBJ2-5; a possible D gene is TRBD2 (5 bases). Trimming pared 0 bases from V and 3 bases from J, leaving 5 bases between. The germline V gene has CDR1 MGHRA and CDR2 YSYEKL. The CDR3 is made up of 13 amino acids. The chain's CDR3 is CASSQEREETQYF. DNA for the CDR3: TGCGCCAGCAGCCAAGAGCGGGAAGAGACCCAGTACTTC.

The CDR3 DNA follows: TGTGCCAGCAGCCCCGGGGCGGGCCCCGATGAAGCTTTCTTT. Residues: CASSPGAGPDEAFF. The chain carries TRBV7-9 and TRBJ1-1; D might be TRBD1 (5 bases). Germline V lookup: CDR1 SEHNR, CDR2 FQNEAQ (reference sequence). CDR3 size: 14 residues. V shed 5 bases and J shed 7 bases, with 17 bases lying between them.

In its sample, this clone was seen a few times. V is TRBV30 and J is TRBJ1-1; perhaps TRBD1 as D (6 bases). Trimming shortened V by 1 base and J by 0 bases, and 15 bases separated the two germline ends. This CDR3 has 16 amino acids. CDR1 is GTSNPN, CDR2 SVGIG, per germline (reference sequence). CDR3 loop: CAWSEGEGGLNTEAFF. The CDR3 DNA is TGTGCCTGGAGTGAGGGAGAGGGGGGGTTGAACACTGAAGCTTTCTTT.

CDR3 loop: CASSQDQTGFQPQHF. The DNA for the CDR3 is TGCGCCAGCAGCCAAGATCAGACAGGGTTTCAGCCCCAGCATTTT. This sequence joins TRBV4-1 and TRBJ1-5; 7 positions match TRBD1. V dropped 0 bases and J dropped 6; count of bases not matched to a gene: 5. CDR3 length: 15 residues. Germline-derived CDR1 and CDR2 are MGHRA and YSYEKL.

The chain carries TRBV19 and TRBJ2-3, with 14 nucleotides matching TRBD2. Trimming took 7 bases from V and 5 from J; bases not matched to a gene: 8. The CDR3 spans 16 residues. Germline CDR1 and CDR2: LNHDA and SQIVND (reference sequence). The CDR3 protein is CASTPRGLAGVDTQYF. CDR3 DNA sequence: TGTGCCAGTACCCCCCGGGGACTAGCGGGAGTAGATACGCAGTATTTT.

V usage is TRBV7-2 and J usage is TRBJ2-5, with 11 positions matching TRBD2. V trimming: 3 bases; J trimming: 9 bases; junction bases outside the gene matches: 9. CDR1 is SGHTA, CDR2 FQGNSA, per germline. This CDR3 is 15 amino acids long. Here the CDR3 DNA reads TGTGCCAGCAGCTTGGGGACTAGCGGCTCCTCGGCCCAGTACTTC. This codes for CASSLGTSGSSAQYF. The variable domain in full, completed from reference TRBV7-2 and TRBJ2-5, reads GAGVSQSPSNKVTEKGKDVELRCDPISGHTALYWYRQSLGQGLEFLIYFQGNSAPDKSGLPSDRFSAERTGGSVSTLTIQRTQQEDSAVYLCASSLGTSGSSAQYFGPGTRLLVL.

This chain connects TRBV6-5 to TRBJ2-3; D is possibly TRBD1 (6 bases). This CDR3 is built from 14 residues. Trimming shortened V by 3 bases and J by 5 bases, and 12 bases separated the two germline ends. CDR1 and CDR2 from the germline V gene are MNHEY and SVGAGI. This CDR3 reads CASSYGGGRDTQYF. The CDR3 coding sequence is TGTGCCAGCAGTTATGGGGGCGGACGAGATACGCAGTATTTT.

The chain employs TRBV14 and TRBJ2-2, with 7 bases lining up with TRBD1. The junction had 6 bases not matched to a gene; V was cut back by 4 bases and J by 4 bases. CDR1 SGHDN and CDR2 FVKESK come from the germline V gene. This CDR3 is built from 15 residues. CDR3: CASSRPQGFTGELFF. The CDR3 nucleotides read TGTGCCAGCAGCCGCCCACAGGGGTTCACCGGGGAGCTGTTTTTT.

The J gene is TRBJ1-1, the V gene TRBV6-1; the D is unclear. V was trimmed by 2 bases and J by 0 bases, leaving 10 bases between them. The CDR3 sequence is 15 residues long. Germline V gene sequence: CDR1 MNHNS, CDR2 SASEGT. The CDR3 nucleotides read TGTGCCAGCAGTGAAACTGGCCAGATGAACACTGAAGCTTTCTTT. Encoded protein: CASSETGQMNTEAFF.

CDR3 coding DNA: TGTGCTAGTGGTTCCTTTGGGACAGGGGCCTACGAGCAGTACTTC. It translates to CASGSFGTGAYEQYF. The rearrangement uses TRBV12-5 and TRBJ2-7; 10 nucleotides match TRBD1. The length of the CDR3 is 15 residues. CDR1 is LGHNT and CDR2 is FRNRAP in the germline V gene. V trimming: 4 bases; J trimming: 2 bases; junction bases outside the gene matches: 5.

The chain uses TRBV27 and TRBJ2-3; 8 bases line up with TRBD2. The CDR3 sequence is 19 residues long. V gave up 4 bases and J gave up 0 bases; unmatched junction bases: 15. Germline CDR1 is MNHEY and CDR2 is SMNVEV (reference sequence). The CDR3: CASSSALGGRPTSTDTQYF. In DNA form, the CDR3 reads TGTGCCAGCAGTTCTGCCCTCGGCGGGAGGCCGACTAGCACAGATACGCAGTATTTT.

The chain carries TRBV28 and TRBJ1-1; no firm D call. Per the germline V gene, CDR1 is MDHEN and CDR2 is SYDVKM. V was cut by 5 bases and J by 1 base, with 11 bases left in between. CDR3 length equals 14 residues. The CDR3 DNA sequence: TGTGCCAGCAGTCCACGCTCGGAGAACACTGAAGCTTTCTTT. Translation: CASSPRSENTEAFF.

The chain uses TRBV5-6 and TRBJ2-7, with D perhaps TRBD2 (6 bases). CDR1 SGHDT and CDR2 YYEEEE come from the germline V gene. The CDR3 sequence is 14 residues long. V lost 0 bases to trimming and J lost 4 bases, with 11 bases between them. CDR3 sequence: CASSLGDFLYEQYF. CDR3 DNA sequence: TGTGCCAGCAGCTTGGGGGACTTTTTATACGAGCAGTACTTC.

The chain couples TRBV5-1 to TRBJ2-1; either TRBD1 or TRBD2 may supply D (5 bases each). The CDR3 has 17 residues. V was cut by 1 base and J by 2 bases, with 16 bases left in between. Germline V gene sequence: CDR1 SGHRS, CDR2 YFSETQ. The CDR3 nucleotides read TGCGCCAGCAGCTTGAGTACCTCGGGGCCTCCCTACAATGAGCAGTTCTTC. Residues: CASSLSTSGPPYNEQFF.

The V call is TRBV5-4, the J call TRBJ2-1, with a possible D match to TRBD1 (5 bases). The CDR3 runs 15 residues. Germline loops: CDR1 SGHNT, CDR2 YYREEE (reference sequence). Trimming stripped 1 base from V and 7 bases from J, with 15 bases between. The DNA for the CDR3 is TGTGCCAGCAGCTTGATGGACACAAGTTCTAATGAGCAGTTCTTC. Translation: CASSLMDTSSNEQFF.

The chain carries TRBV9 and TRBJ1-4, with 7 bases aligning to TRBD1. Germline V gene lookup returns CDR1 SGDLS and CDR2 YYNGEE. The CDR3 spans 16 residues. After removal of 0 bases from V and 8 bases from J, the junction contained 10 bases not matched to a gene. The CDR3 DNA is TGTGCCAGCAGCGTAGAGCAGACAGGGTCTCGAGAAAAACTGTTTTTT. Translation: CASSVEQTGSREKLFF. The whole variable domain, filled in from reference TRBV9 and TRBJ1-4, reads DSGVTQTPKHLITATGQRVTLRCSPRSGDLSVYWYQQSLDQGLQFLIQYYNGEERAKGNILERFSAQQFPDLHSELNLSSLELGDSALYFCASSVEQTGSREKLFFGSGTQLSVL.

This chain joins TRBV27 and TRBJ1-5; D call uncertain. V lost 2 bases and J lost 6, with 14 bases in between. The germline V gene encodes CDR1 MNHEY and CDR2 SMNVEV (reference sequence). This CDR3 is built from 15 residues. CDR3 nucleotides: TGTGCCAGCAGTTTAAGATGGGCGGAGGGTCAGCCCCAGCATTTT. Its translation is CASSLRWAEGQPQHF.

This chain connects TRBV7-6 to TRBJ2-1; D tentatively reads TRBD1 or TRBD2 (5 bases each). V was clipped by 4 bases and J by 4 bases, with 17 bases between them. The length of the CDR3 is 16 residues. Germline V gives CDR1 SGHVS, CDR2 FNYEAQ. In nucleotides, the CDR3 is TGTGCCAGCAGCTCTTCCGGGACCCGCTTTTACAATGAGCAGTTCTTC. It specifies CASSSSGTRFYNEQFF.

The chain employs TRBV7-9 and TRBJ1-3; a possible D gene is TRBD1 (5 bases). CDR1 is SEHNR, CDR2 FQNEAQ, per germline (reference sequence). CDR3 size: 16 residues. Trimming pared 4 bases from V and 0 bases from J, leaving 13 bases between. The CDR3 loop reads CASSSPRGHSGNTIYF. Here the CDR3 DNA reads TGTGCCAGCAGCTCCCCCCGGGGCCACTCTGGAAACACCATATATTTT.

V gene TRBV5-4 combines with J gene TRBJ2-5; D is undetermined. The CDR3 runs 13 residues. Deletions cut 2 bases from V and 7 bases from J, with 12 bases between. From germline, CDR1 is SGHNT and CDR2 YYREEE (reference sequence). The CDR3 loop is CASSLESFGTQYF. The CDR3 region has the DNA TGTGCCAGCAGCTTAGAGTCGTTCGGGACCCAGTACTTC.

The chain joins TRBV27 to TRBJ1-5; no clear D gene. V was cut by 6 bases and J by 1 base, with 10 bases left in between. CDR3 length: 14 residues. Germline V gene data show CDR1 as MNHEY and CDR2 as SMNVEV (reference sequence). CDR3 DNA: TGTGCCAGCAGCAGCCCCGGCAGCAATCAGCCCCAGCATTTT. It specifies CASSSPGSNQPQHF.

V is TRBV15 and J is TRBJ1-5; D uncertain. Germline values: CDR1 LNHNV, CDR2 YYDKDF (reference sequence). Trimming shortened V by 2 bases and J by 4 bases, and 15 bases separated the two germline ends. This CDR3 has 16 residues. The CDR3 is CATSRQEQRLNQPQHF. CDR3 bases: TGTGCCACCAGCAGACAAGAACAACGACTGAATCAGCCCCAGCATTTT.

The chain links TRBV7-6 to TRBJ2-1, with 10 nucleotides matching TRBD2. Unmatched junction bases numbered 9, after V lost 5 bases and J lost 5 bases. Germline V gene data show CDR1 as SGHVS and CDR2 as FNYEAQ. This CDR3 region has 16 residues. CDR3 nucleotide sequence: TGTGCCAGCAGCCCCCTCGGACTAGCGGATAACAATGAGCAGTTCTTC. As protein: CASSPLGLADNNEQFF.

This clone rates as medium-sized. V gene TRBV11-2 combines with J gene TRBJ1-2; possibly TRBD1 for D (5 bases). The ends were cut back, 6 bases at V and 0 bases at J, with 11 bases in the middle. There are 14 residues in the CDR3. Germline V gene data show CDR1 as SGHAT and CDR2 as FQNNGV. CDR3 DNA sequence: TGTGCCAGCAGGGGGGAGAGGACTAACTATGGCTACACCTTC. Encoded protein: CASRGERTNYGYTF.

This clone was observed a few times. The chain combines TRBV10-3 with TRBJ2-3; 10 bases agree with TRBD2. Looked up from germline, CDR1 is ENHRY and CDR2 is SYGVKD. V lost 4 bases and J lost 5; bases outside the gene matches: 6. The length of the CDR3 is 15 residues. The CDR3 nucleotides read TGTGCCATCAGTGCTTCTAGCGGGAGTCTAGATACGCAGTATTTT. Translation: CAISASSGSLDTQYF.

The chain combines TRBV10-3 with TRBJ2-6; D call uncertain. The V and J ends lost 7 bases and 2 bases respectively, with 9 bases between them. The CDR3 runs to 14 residues. The V gene's germline CDR1 is ENHRY and CDR2 SYGVKD. CDR3 in amino acids: CAITSGAGANVLTF. The CDR3 nucleotides read TGTGCCATCACTTCGGGTGCTGGGGCCAACGTCCTGACTTTC.

The J gene is TRBJ1-1, the V gene TRBV27, with D unresolved. Per the germline V gene, CDR1 is MNHEY and CDR2 is SMNVEV (reference sequence). The CDR3 extends over 13 amino acids. Trimming took 3 bases from V and 0 from J, leaving 5 bases between them. CDR3: CASSFSVNTEAFF. CDR3 in DNA: TGTGCCAGCAGTTTTTCAGTGAACACTGAAGCTTTCTTT.